This T cell receptor beta chain was profiled in a study of blood T cell repertoires in COVID-19. Study-wide background: PBMCs, B-cell-depleted T cells, or T cells provided the cDNA or gDNA that made up the material.

V shed 0 bases and J shed 4 bases, with 14 bases lying between them. The length of the CDR3 is 16 residues. Germline V gives CDR1 KGHSH, CDR2 LQKENI. Assay: immunoSEQ multiplex PCR; the TCRdb copy retains only in-frame clones and omits some. This sample carries fewer than 200,000 clones, approximately 84% of them seen once, and the ten largest clones take around 7.6%. The clonotype comes from a man aged 40-55 years who had recovered from COVID-19. Sequenced: peripheral blood. The gene calls are TRBV18 and TRBJ2-3, with a possible D match to TRBD1 (5 bases). This chain's CDR3 is CASSPPEQAVPDTQYF. The CDR3 bases are TGTGCCAGCTCACCACCTGAACAGGCGGTTCCAGATACGCAGTATTTT. The complete variable domain, with remaining parts taken from reference TRBV18 and TRBJ2-3, reads NAGVMQNPRHLVRRRGQEARLRCSPMKGHSHVYWYRQLPEEGLKFMVYLQKENIIDESGMPKERFSAEFPKEGPSILRIQQVVRGDSAAYFCASSPPEQAVPDTQYFGPGTRLTVL.